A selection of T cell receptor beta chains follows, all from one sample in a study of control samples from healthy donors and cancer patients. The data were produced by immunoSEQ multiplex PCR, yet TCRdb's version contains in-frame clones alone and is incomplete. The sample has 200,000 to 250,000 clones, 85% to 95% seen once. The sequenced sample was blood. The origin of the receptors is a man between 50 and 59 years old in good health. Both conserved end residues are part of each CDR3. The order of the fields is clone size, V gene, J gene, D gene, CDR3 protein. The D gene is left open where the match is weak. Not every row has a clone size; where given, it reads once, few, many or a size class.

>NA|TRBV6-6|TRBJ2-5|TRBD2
CASSPRAGGAEDQYF
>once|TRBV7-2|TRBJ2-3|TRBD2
CASRQLAGGTDTQYF
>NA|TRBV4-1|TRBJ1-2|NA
CASSPNSQRPNYGYTF
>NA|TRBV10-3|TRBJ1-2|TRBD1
CAISESGTGNGYTF
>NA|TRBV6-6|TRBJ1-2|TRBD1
CASRPPGQANNYGYTF
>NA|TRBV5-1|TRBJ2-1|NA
CASSLSRTSYNEQFF
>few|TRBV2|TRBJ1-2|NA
CASRNRVGGYGYTF
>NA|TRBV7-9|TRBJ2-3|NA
CASSFSGSTDTQYF
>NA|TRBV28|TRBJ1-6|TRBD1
CASRTGDSPLHF
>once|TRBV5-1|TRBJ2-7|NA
CASSLGRSEQYF
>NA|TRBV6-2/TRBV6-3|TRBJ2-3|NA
CASSFPDTQYF
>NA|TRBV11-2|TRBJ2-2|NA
CASSAPSIGWNTGELFF
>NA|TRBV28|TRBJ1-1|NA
CASSSYRDTEAFF
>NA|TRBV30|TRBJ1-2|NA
CAWSVGGRSSGYTF
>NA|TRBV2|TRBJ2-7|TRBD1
CASNKDRAAYEQYF
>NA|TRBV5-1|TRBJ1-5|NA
CASSLTWGGQPQHF